What follows is one T cell receptor beta chain and its context. Its cognate antigen is unknown. This sample is drawn from a study of beta chain features in type 1 diabetes. Overall study findings and caveats: Type 1 diabetes patients had fewer VDJ junction insertions and more deletions.

CD45RO/CCR7/CD25/CD127/CD95/CD27 separated CD4+ naive, central memory, regulatory and stem cell-like memory cells by sorting. As every portion of the isolated RNA was reverse transcribed, the sequencing read expressed TCRB transcripts. Clones were sequenced by immunoSEQ multiplex PCR, and TCRdb holds only the in-frame ones, with some missing. Among about 370,000 clones, approximately 15% were seen once, and the ten largest hold under 0.02%. Germline values: CDR1 SNHLY, CDR2 FYNNEI. The ends lost 4 bases at V and 5 bases at J; junction bases unmatched: 3. This CDR3 has 13 amino acids. This TCR was sampled from a woman younger than 35 in good health. The chain has TRBV2 and TRBJ2-5, with 8 bases lining up with TRBD1. Material for sequencing was naive CD4+ T cells from blood. CDR3 sequence reads: CASSVYRGETQYF. Here the CDR3 DNA reads TGTGCCAGCAGTGTATACAGGGGGGAGACCCAGTACTTC.